Presented here are 7 T cell receptor beta chains from one specimen sequenced in a study of blood T cell repertoires in COVID-19. Sequencing was performed with immunoSEQ multiplex PCR; in TCRdb, only in-frame clones are kept and a portion is missing. The sample carries 95,000 to 150,000 clones, roughly 88% recorded once. The specimen sequenced was peripheral blood. Source of these receptors: a woman older than 75 with acute or convalescent COVID-19.

The chain is built from TRBV6-5 and TRBJ1-6; the D gene is possibly TRBD1 (5 bases). V lost 4 bases, J lost 6 bases, and 16 bases lay in between. The CDR3 length is 16 residues. CDR1 MNHEY and CDR2 SVGAGI come from the germline V gene. DNA for the CDR3: TGTGCCAGCAGTTCGCAACCGGGACTTTCTAATTCACCCCTCCACTTT. This sequence encodes CASSSQPGLSNSPLHF.

This chain links TRBV7-9 with TRBJ2-2; D remains unclear. V was clipped by 3 bases and J by 7 bases, with 9 bases between them. Germline V gene lookup returns CDR1 SEHNR and CDR2 FQNEAQ (reference sequence). The CDR3 covers 13 residues. As DNA, the CDR3 is TGTGCCAGCAGCTTCCCCGGTGGCGGGGAGCTGTTTTTT. Protein sequence: CASSFPGGGELFF.

This chain links TRBV7-9 with TRBJ1-2; possibly TRBD1 for D (6 bases). Germline loops: CDR1 SEHNR, CDR2 FQNEAQ (reference sequence). The germline V and J ends were trimmed by 3 bases and 7 bases, with 15 bases remaining between them. CDR3 length: 14 amino acids. The CDR3 spells CASSFGQGPAGYTF. The CDR3 DNA reads TGTGCCAGCAGCTTTGGGCAGGGGCCTGCTGGCTACACCTTC.

The chain recombines TRBV7-8 with TRBJ1-2, with D uncertain. Germline CDR1 and CDR2: SGHVS and FQNEAQ. Trimming stripped 7 bases from V and 4 bases from J, with 13 bases between. The CDR3 totals 13 residues. The CDR3 region has the DNA TGTGCCAGCAACCGAGCTGGGCCCTATGGCTACACCTTC. It is translated as CASNRAGPYGYTF.

The genes are TRBV5-6 and TRBJ1-2; TRBD1 matches 8 bases. The CDR3 totals 12 residues. V lost 3 bases to trimming and J lost 7 bases; unmatched junction nucleotides: 2. Looked up from germline, CDR1 is SGHDT and CDR2 is YYEEEE. The CDR3, as DNA: TGTGCCAGCAGCTCTACAGGGGGTGGCTACACCTTC. It codes for CASSSTGGGYTF.

CDR3 region: CASSLVGLGGNQPQHF. CDR3 nucleotides: TGCGCCAGCAGCTTGGTCGGGTTGGGTGGCAATCAGCCCCAGCATTTT. The V call is TRBV5-1, the J call TRBJ1-5; D gene unclear. Trimming removed 0 bases from V and 2 bases from J, with 12 bases in between. Germline CDR1 reads SGHRS; CDR2 reads YFSETQ. The CDR3 has 16 residues.

The CDR3 coding sequence is TGTGCCAGCAGCTTGGGACAGTCAAATTCACCCCTCCACTTT. This sequence encodes CASSLGQSNSPLHF. The chain carries TRBV5-6 and TRBJ1-6; tentative D call: TRBD1 (5 bases). CDR1 is SGHDT and CDR2 is YYEEEE in the germline V gene. V gave up 0 bases and J gave up 7 bases, with 8 bases separating them. The CDR3 contains 14 residues.